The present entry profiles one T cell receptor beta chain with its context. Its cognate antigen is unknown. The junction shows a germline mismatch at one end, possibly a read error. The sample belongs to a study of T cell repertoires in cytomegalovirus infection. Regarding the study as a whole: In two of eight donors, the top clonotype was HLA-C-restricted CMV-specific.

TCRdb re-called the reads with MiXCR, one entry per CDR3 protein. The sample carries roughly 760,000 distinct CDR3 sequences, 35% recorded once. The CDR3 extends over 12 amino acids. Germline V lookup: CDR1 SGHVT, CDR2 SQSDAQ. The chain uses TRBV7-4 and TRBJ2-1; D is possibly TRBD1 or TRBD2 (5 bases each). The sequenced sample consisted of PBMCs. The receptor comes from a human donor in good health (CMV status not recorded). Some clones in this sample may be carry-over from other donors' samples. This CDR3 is CASSLPRLVEGF. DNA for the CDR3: TGTGCCAGCAGCTTACCCCGGCTAGTCGAGGGGTTC. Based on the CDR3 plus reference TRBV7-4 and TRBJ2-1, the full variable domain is GAGVSQSPRYKVAKRGRDVALRCDSISGHVTLYWYRQTLGQGSEVLTYSQSDAQRDKSGRPSGRFSAERPERSVSTLKIQRTEQGDSAVYLCASSLPRLVEGFGPGTRLTVL.